A single sample gave rise to the 14 T cell receptor beta chains below, sequenced in a study of blood T cell repertoires in COVID-19. The table came from immunoSEQ multiplex PCR; TCRdb's copy has only in-frame clones and leaves some out. The sample lists 150,000 to 200,000 clones, around 90% occurring once. The sequenced sample consisted of PBMCs or T cells enriched from blood (not recorded which). These receptors were collected from a woman aged 25-40 years who had recovered from COVID-19.

The J gene is TRBJ2-3, the V gene TRBV18; D gene uncertain. Trimming cost V 3 bases and J 3 bases, with 10 bases left between them. The V gene's germline CDR1 is KGHSH and CDR2 LQKENI. CDR3 length equals 14 residues. The CDR3 DNA is TGTGCCAGCTCACCTACTAAATTGACAGATACGCAGTATTTT. This codes for CASSPTKLTDTQYF. Looking up the rest from reference TRBV18 and TRBJ2-3 gives the full variable domain: NAGVMQNPRHLVRRRGQEARLRCSPMKGHSHVYWYRQLPEEGLKFMVYLQKENIIDESGMPKERFSAEFPKEGPSILRIQQVVRGDSAAYFCASSPTKLTDTQYFGPGTRLTVL.

This clone has a handful of counts. The chain recombines TRBV2 with TRBJ1-6; TRBD1 matches 9 bases. This CDR3 has 15 residues. Germline V CDR1 and CDR2: SNHLY, FYNNEI. V shed 6 bases and J 7 bases; nucleotides not matched to a gene: 7. The CDR3 nucleotides read TGTGCCAGCAGCCAGGGGACAGGGAGAAATTCACCCCTCCACTTT. Amino acid sequence: CASSQGTGRNSPLHF.

CDR3: CASSMKDRAETNNQPQHF. CDR3 DNA sequence: TGTGCCAGTAGTATGAAGGACAGGGCCGAAACCAACAATCAGCCCCAGCATTTT. The genes are TRBV19 and TRBJ1-5, with 8 bases matching TRBD1. CDR3 length: 18 residues. Germline V CDR1 and CDR2: LNHDA, SQIVND (reference sequence). V lost 3 bases and J lost 3; bases outside the gene matches: 13.

This clone was seen just once. The chain uses TRBV6-5 and TRBJ1-2; 12 bases align to TRBD1. CDR1 and CDR2 from the germline V gene are MNHEY and SVGAGI. This CDR3 is built from 14 residues. V was pared by 6 bases and J by 4 bases, with 3 bases of the junction left unmatched. CDR3 bases: TGTGCCAGCAGCTGGGGACAGGGGGCCTATGGCTACACCTTC. Translating it yields CASSWGQGAYGYTF.

J is TRBJ1-2 and V is TRBV4-1, with D unclear. CDR3 length equals 15 residues. V was clipped by 0 bases and J by 2 bases, with 10 bases between them. Germline values: CDR1 MGHRA, CDR2 YSYEKL. For the CDR3, the DNA is TGCGCCAGCAGCCAAGAATCCCACGGGAACTATGGCTACACCTTC. Protein product: CASSQESHGNYGYTF.

The rearrangement links TRBV9 to TRBJ2-7; the match to TRBD2 covers 8 bases. The germline V gene has CDR1 SGDLS and CDR2 YYNGEE. V shed 0 bases and J 4 bases; nucleotides not matched to a gene: 9. This CDR3 contains 16 residues. CDR3 DNA: TGTGCCAGCAGCGTAGGAGCGGCGGGGGGCATATACGAGCAGTACTTC. Its protein product is CASSVGAAGGIYEQYF.

V is TRBV2 and J is TRBJ2-5; TRBD2 matches 7 bases. The J segment lost 5 bases and the V segment lost 3 bases, leaving 6 bases of the junction unmatched. CDR1 and CDR2 from the germline V gene are SNHLY and FYNNEI. The length of the CDR3 is 14 residues. The CDR3 is CASSEAGARETQYF. CDR3 bases: TGTGCCAGCAGTGAGGCGGGAGCCCGTGAGACCCAGTACTTC.

This clone was detected a few times. The gene calls are TRBV2 and TRBJ1-5; D is possibly TRBD1 (5 bases). The CDR3 is 15 residues long. The germline V gene has CDR1 SNHLY and CDR2 FYNNEI. V was trimmed by 2 bases and J by 4 bases, leaving 12 bases between them. The CDR3 spells CASSERVTVNQPQHF. In DNA, the CDR3 is TGTGCCAGCAGTGAAAGGGTGACAGTGAATCAGCCCCAGCATTTT.

This clone was recorded only once. CDR3 nucleotide sequence: TGTGCTAGTGGTTTGGGACAGTCCGCTGAAGCTTTCTTT. Its protein product is CASGLGQSAEAFF. This chain links TRBV12-5 with TRBJ1-1; a weak D match, TRBD1 (5 bases). The CDR3 covers 13 residues. The germline gives CDR1 LGHNT, CDR2 FRNRAP. Deletions cut 1 base from V and 6 bases from J, with 9 bases between.

A single count supports this clone. The rearrangement joins TRBV6-5 to TRBJ1-1; TRBD1 might be the D (6 bases). Germline V lookup: CDR1 MNHEY, CDR2 SVGAGI. Trimming left V 0 bases short and J 4 bases short, with 12 bases between. The CDR3 is 15 amino acids. CDR3 protein: CASSYSQGFITEAFF. CDR3 DNA: TGTGCCAGCAGTTACTCTCAGGGGTTTATCACTGAAGCTTTCTTT.

This chain joins TRBV11-2 and TRBJ1-3; D call uncertain. V lost 1 base to trimming and J lost 4 bases, with 17 bases between them. The CDR3 spans 17 residues. Germline assignment: CDR1 SGHAT and CDR2 FQNNGV. The DNA of the CDR3 is TGTGCCAGCAGCTTAGTGGGCAGGCCGATGAGCGGAAACACCATATATTTT. The encoded protein is CASSLVGRPMSGNTIYF.

The chain combines TRBV7-2 with TRBJ1-4; a weak D match, TRBD1 (6 bases). In germline, CDR1 is SGHTA, CDR2 FQGNSA. V dropped 6 bases and J dropped 5 bases, with 10 bases sitting between them. The CDR3 consists of 13 residues. The DNA for the CDR3 is TGTGCCAGCAGGCGGACAGCAAATGAAAAACTGTTTTTT. It yields the protein CASRRTANEKLFF.

This chain links TRBV4-3 with TRBJ1-6, with 11 nucleotides matching TRBD1. Per the germline V gene, CDR1 is LGHNA and CDR2 is YSLEER. The ends lost 6 bases at V and 4 bases at J; junction bases unmatched: 5. This CDR3 is built from 16 residues. The CDR3 DNA follows: TGCGCCAGCAGAGGACAGGGGGCGTCTTATAATTCACCCCTCCACTTT. Residues: CASRGQGASYNSPLHF.

V is TRBV7-6 and J is TRBJ2-1, with D possibly matching TRBD2 (7 bases). The germline V and J ends were trimmed by 1 base and 15 bases, with 22 bases remaining between them. The CDR3 runs 15 residues. The germline CDR1 and CDR2 sequences are SGHVS and FNYEAQ. The CDR3: CASSLEGGPQRGAFF. The CDR3 DNA sequence: TGTGCCAGCAGCTTAGAGGGGGGGCCACAGAGAGGGGCGTTCTTC.